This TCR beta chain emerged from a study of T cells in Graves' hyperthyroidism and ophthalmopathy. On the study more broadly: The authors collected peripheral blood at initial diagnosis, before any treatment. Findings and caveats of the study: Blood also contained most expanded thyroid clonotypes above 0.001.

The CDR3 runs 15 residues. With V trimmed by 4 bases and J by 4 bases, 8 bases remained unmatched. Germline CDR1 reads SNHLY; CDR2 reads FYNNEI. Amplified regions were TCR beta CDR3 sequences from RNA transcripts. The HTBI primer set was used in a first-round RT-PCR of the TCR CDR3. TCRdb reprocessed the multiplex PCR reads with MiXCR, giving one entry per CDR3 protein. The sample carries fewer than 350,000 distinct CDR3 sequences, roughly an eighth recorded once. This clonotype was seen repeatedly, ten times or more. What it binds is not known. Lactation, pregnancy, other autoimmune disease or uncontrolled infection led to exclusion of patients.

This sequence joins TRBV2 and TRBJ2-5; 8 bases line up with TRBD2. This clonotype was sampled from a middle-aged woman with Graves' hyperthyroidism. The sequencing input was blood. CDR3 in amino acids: CASSAPSGSGETQYF. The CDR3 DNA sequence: TGTGCCAGCAGTGCCCCGAGCGGGAGCGGAGAGACCCAGTACTTC.